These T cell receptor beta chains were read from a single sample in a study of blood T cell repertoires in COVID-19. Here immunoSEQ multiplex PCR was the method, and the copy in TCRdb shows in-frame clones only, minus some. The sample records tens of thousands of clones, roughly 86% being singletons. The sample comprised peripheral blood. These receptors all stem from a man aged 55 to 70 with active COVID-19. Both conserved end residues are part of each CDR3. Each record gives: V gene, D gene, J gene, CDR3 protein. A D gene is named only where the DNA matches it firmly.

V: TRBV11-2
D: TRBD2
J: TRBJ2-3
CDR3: CASSPLAGGPGTDTQYF

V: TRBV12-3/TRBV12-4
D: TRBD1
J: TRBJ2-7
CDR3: CASSYPGQGFQYF

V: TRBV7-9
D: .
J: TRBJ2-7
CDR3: CAYGGTGYEQYF

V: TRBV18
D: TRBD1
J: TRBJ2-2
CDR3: CASSPSGQGGTGELFF

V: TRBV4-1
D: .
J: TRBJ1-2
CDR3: CASSHGLLFRRGGYGYTF

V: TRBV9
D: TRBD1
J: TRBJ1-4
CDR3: CASSVGRQGNEKLFF

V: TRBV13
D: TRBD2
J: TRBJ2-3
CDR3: CASSLAGGRTDTQYF

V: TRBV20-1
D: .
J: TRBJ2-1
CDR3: CSLPGEQFF

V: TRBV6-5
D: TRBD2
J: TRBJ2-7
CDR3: CASRGTRLRSEQYF

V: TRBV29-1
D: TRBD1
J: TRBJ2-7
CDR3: CSVTGQASYEQYF

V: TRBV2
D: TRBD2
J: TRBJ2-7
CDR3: CASSESAPGLSYEQYF

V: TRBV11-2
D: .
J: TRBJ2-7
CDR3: CASSPTRDWVGDEQYF

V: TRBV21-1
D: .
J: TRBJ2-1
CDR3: CASSKKGTQGAWGQAYNEQFF

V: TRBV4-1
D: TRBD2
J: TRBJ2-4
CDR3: CASSLLAGGFKNIQYF

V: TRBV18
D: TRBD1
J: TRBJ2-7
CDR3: CASSLGQGESYEQYF

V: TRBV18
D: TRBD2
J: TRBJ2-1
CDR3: CASSPYGSSGSSYNEQFF

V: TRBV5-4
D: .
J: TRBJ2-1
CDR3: CASSLAGRGNYNEQFF

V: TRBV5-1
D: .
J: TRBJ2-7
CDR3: CASRLAETEQYF

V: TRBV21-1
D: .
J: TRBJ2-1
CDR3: CASSNRQGAYNEQFF

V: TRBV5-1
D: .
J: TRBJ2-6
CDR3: CASSLSGWVSGANVLTF

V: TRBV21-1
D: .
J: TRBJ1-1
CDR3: CASSPRTGVAEAFF

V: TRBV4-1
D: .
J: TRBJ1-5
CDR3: CASSQGWGGWNQPQHF

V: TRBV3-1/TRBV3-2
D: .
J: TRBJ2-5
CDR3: CASSGGAGVRETQYF

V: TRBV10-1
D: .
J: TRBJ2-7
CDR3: CASPQALYSYEQYF

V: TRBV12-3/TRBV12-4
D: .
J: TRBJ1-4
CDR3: CASSFLSEKLFF

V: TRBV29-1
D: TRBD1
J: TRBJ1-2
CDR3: CSVAKRTGGDYGYTF

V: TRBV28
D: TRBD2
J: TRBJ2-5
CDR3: CASSLWGTSGETQYF

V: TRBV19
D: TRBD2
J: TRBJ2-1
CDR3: CASSNRLAFNEQFF

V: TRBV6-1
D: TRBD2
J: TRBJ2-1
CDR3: CASSVGTSGTYNEQFF

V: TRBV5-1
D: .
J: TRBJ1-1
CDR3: CASSAGAMSTEAFF

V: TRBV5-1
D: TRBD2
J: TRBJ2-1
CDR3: CASSLWAGGDNEQFF

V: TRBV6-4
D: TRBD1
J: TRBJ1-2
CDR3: CASETGVDYGYTF

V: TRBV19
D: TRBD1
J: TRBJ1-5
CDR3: CASGNRGNQPQHF

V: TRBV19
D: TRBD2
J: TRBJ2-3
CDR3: CASSGRREGTDTQYF

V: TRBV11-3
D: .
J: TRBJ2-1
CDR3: CASSFSQVNEQFF

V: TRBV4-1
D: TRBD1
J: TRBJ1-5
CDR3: CASSQRPGTGNNQPQHF

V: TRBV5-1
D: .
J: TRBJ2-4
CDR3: CASSPGTMGANIQYF

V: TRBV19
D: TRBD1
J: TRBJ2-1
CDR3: CASRKTGRGTNEQFF

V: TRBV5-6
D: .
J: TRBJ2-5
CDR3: CASSSPGLREETQYF

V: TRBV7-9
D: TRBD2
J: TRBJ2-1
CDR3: CASSSGTSGSIFNEQFF

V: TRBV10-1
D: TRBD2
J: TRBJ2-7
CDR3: CASSRTSGAYEQYF

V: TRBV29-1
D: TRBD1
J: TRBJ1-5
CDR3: CSVVTGGDQPQHF

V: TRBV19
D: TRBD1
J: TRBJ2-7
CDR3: CASSETGPSYEQYF

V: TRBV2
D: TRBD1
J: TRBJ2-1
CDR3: CASSPGGTGLNEQFF

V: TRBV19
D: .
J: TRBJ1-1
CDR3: CASSPTGGANTEAFF

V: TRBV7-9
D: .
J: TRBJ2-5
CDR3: CASSWRGGPFKTQYF

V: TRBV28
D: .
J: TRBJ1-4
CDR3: CASSLIGGGRRPIPKTVFF

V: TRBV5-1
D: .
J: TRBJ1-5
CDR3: CASSLGPGEYSNQPQHF

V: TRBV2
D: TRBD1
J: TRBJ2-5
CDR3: CASRGTGEETQYF

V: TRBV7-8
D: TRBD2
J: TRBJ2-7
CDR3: CASSPLPYRTSGKYEQYF

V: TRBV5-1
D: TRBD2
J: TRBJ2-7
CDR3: CASSLSELAGAYEQYF

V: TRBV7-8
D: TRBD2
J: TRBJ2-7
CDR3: CASSFGGTEQYF

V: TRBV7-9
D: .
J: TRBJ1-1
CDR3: CASSRGMAEAFF

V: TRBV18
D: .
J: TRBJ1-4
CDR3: CASSPPESFNEKLFF